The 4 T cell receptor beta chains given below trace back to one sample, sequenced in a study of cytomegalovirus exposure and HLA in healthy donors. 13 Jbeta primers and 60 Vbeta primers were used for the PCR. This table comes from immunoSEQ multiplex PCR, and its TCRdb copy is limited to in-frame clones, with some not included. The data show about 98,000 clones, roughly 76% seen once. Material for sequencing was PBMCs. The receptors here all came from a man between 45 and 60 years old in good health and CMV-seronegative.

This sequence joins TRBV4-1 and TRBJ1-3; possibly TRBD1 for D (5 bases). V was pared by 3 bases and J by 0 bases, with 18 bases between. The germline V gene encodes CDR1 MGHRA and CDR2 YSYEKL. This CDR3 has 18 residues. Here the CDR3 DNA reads TGCGCCAGCAGCCACTACCGGGACGGGGGGAGCTCTGGAAACACCATATATTTT. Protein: CASSHYRDGGSSGNTIYF.

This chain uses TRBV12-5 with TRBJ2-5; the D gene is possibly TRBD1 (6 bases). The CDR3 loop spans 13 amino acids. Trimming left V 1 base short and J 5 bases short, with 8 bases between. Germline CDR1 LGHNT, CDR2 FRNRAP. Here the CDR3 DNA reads TGTGCTAGTGGTTTGGACAGGGTTGAGACCCAGTACTTC. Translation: CASGLDRVETQYF. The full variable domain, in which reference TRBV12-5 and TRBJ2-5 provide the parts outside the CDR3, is DARVTQTPRHKVTEMGQEVTMRCQPILGHNTVFWYRQTMMQGLELLAYFRNRAPLDDSGMPKDRFSAEMPDATLATLKIQPSEPRDSAVYFCASGLDRVETQYFGPGTRLLVL.

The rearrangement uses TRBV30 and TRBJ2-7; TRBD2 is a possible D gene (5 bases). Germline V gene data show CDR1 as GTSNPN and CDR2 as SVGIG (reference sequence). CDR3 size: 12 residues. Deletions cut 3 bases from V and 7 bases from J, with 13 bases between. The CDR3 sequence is CAWRITPGEQYF. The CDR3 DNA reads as TGTGCCTGGAGGATAACGCCGGGAGAGCAGTACTTC.

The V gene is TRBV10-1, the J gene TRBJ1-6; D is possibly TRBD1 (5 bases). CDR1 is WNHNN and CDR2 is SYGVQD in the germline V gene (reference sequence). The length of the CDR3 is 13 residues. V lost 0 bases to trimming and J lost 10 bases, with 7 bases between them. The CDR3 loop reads CASSESGGSPLHF. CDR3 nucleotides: TGCGCCAGCAGTGAGTCCGGGGGGTCACCCCTCCACTTT.